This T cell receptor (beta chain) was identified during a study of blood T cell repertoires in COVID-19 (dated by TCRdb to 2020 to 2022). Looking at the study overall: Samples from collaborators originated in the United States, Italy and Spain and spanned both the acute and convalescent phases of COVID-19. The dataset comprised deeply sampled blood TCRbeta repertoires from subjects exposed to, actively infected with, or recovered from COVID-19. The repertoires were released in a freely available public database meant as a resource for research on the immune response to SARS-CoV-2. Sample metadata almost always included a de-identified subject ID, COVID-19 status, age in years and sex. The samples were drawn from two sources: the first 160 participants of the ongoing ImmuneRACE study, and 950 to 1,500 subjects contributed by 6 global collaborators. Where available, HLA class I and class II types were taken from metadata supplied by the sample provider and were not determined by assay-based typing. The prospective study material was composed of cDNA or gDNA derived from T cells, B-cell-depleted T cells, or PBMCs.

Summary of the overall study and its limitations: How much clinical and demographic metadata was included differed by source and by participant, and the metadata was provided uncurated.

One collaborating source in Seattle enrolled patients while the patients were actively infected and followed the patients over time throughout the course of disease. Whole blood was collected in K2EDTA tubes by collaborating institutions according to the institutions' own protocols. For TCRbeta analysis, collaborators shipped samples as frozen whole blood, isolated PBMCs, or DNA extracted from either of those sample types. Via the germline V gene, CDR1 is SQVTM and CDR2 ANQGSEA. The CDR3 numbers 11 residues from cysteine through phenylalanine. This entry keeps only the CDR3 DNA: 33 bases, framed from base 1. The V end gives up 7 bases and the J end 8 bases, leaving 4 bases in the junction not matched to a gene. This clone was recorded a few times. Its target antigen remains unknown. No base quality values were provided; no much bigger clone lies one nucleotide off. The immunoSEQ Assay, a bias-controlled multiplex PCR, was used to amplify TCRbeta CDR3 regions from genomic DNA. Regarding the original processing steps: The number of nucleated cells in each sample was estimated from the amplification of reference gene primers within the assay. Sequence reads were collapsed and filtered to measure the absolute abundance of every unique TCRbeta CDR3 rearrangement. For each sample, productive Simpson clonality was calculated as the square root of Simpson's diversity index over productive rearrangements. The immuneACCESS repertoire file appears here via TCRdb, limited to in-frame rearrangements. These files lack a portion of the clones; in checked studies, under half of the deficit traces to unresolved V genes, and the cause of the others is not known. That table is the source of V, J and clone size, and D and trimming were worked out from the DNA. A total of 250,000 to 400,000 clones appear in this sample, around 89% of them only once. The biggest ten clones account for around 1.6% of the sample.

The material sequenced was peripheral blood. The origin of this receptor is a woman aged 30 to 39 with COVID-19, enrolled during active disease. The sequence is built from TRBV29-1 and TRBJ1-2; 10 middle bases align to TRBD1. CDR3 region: CSGQGAYGYTF. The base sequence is TGCAGCGGACAGGGGGCTTACGGCTACACCTTC. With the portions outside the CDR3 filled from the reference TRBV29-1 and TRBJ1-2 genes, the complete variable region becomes SAVISQKPSRDICQRGTSLTIQCQVDSQVTMMFWYRQQPGQSLTLIATANQGSEATYESGFVIDKFPISRPNLTFSTLTVSNMSPEDSSIYLCSGQGAYGYTFGSGTRLTVV.